These 10 T cell receptor beta chains share one sample of origin, sequenced in a study of blood T cell repertoires in COVID-19. The repertoire was sequenced with immunoSEQ multiplex PCR; TCRdb's copy has only in-frame clones and lacks some. The sample lists approximately 300,000 clones; 87% were seen once. What was sequenced was peripheral blood. The receptors were sampled from a man aged 18 to 29 with active or convalescent COVID-19.

The table lists this clone with a few counts. V gene TRBV3-1 (or the pseudogene TRBV3-2) combines with J gene TRBJ2-5, with D uncertain. The CDR3 runs to 15 residues. V lost 7 bases, J lost 5 bases, and 20 bases lay in between. CDR1 and CDR2 (germline): LGHDT, YNNKEL (reference sequence). The CDR3 bases are TGTGCCAGCACCCCGTCTGCTTACTTCGGGGAGACCCAGTACTTC. Translation gives CASTPSAYFGETQYF.

The chain carries TRBV3-1 (or the pseudogene TRBV3-2) and TRBJ2-7; a weak D match, TRBD2 (5 bases). The CDR3 totals 12 residues. Germline V gene data show CDR1 as LGHDT and CDR2 as YNNKEL (reference sequence). The V and J ends lost 3 bases and 9 bases respectively, with 12 bases between them. The CDR3 loop reads CASSQDWVRQYF. The CDR3, as DNA: TGTGCCAGCAGCCAGGACTGGGTTAGGCAGTACTTC.

This sequence joins TRBV4-1 and TRBJ2-7, with 11 positions matching TRBD2. The ends lost 2 bases at V and 7 bases at J; junction bases unmatched: 10. Germline lookup yields CDR1 MGHRA and CDR2 YSYEKL. CDR3 length: 16 amino acids. The CDR3 DNA reads as TGCGCCAGCAGCCAACCACTAGCGGGGGTTCGAGGTGAGCAGTACTTC. Translated, it gives CASSQPLAGVRGEQYF.

The chain joins TRBV7-9 to TRBJ2-1; perhaps TRBD1 as D (6 bases). The CDR3 runs to 15 residues. Per germline, CDR1 SEHNR and CDR2 FQNEAQ (reference sequence). Between the trimmed V and J ends, which lost 6 bases and 1 base, there was a span of 13 bases. The CDR3 bases are TGTGCCAGCAGACCCGGGACACAATCCTACAATGAGCAGTTCTTC. Translating it yields CASRPGTQSYNEQFF.

The J gene is TRBJ1-4, the V gene TRBV7-9; weak D call: TRBD1 (6 bases). The CDR3 is 16 residues long. The V gene's germline CDR1 is SEHNR and CDR2 FQNEAQ (reference sequence). The germline V and J ends were trimmed by 4 bases and 0 bases, with 12 bases remaining between them. The DNA of the CDR3 is TGTGCCAGCAGCTATACGACAGGTCCAACTAATGAAAAACTGTTTTTT. The encoded protein is CASSYTTGPTNEKLFF.

This chain joins TRBV2 and TRBJ2-5, with 8 bases aligning to TRBD2. Losses at the gene ends were 8 bases for V and 2 bases for J; bases not matched to a gene: 10. The CDR3 has 15 amino acids. The germline V gene encodes CDR1 SNHLY and CDR2 FYNNEI. The CDR3, as DNA: TGTGCCAGCGGCAGGAGCGGGAGTGGTCAAGAGACCCAGTACTTC. It codes for CASGRSGSGQETQYF.

The J gene is TRBJ2-7, the V gene TRBV29-1; 7 nucleotides match TRBD1. Germline assignment: CDR1 SQVTM and CDR2 ANQGSEA. The length of the CDR3 is 14 residues. V dropped 2 bases and J dropped 2; count of bases not matched to a gene: 6. In DNA form, the CDR3 reads TGCAGCGTTGAATTTACGGGACAGACCTACGAGCAGTACTTC. Translating gives CSVEFTGQTYEQYF.

This rearrangement joins TRBV11-3 to TRBJ1-1, with TRBD1 identical over 7 bases. The ends lost 5 bases at V and 4 bases at J; junction bases unmatched: 4. The CDR3 covers 13 residues. Germline CDR1 SGHNT, CDR2 YENEEA. The CDR3 region has the DNA TGTGCCAGCAGCGCGACAGGGTCCACTGAAGCTTTCTTT. It yields the protein CASSATGSTEAFF.

This rearrangement joins TRBV9 to TRBJ1-4, with D unclear. V was trimmed by 0 bases and J by 0 bases, leaving 9 bases between them. Germline V gene data show CDR1 as SGDLS and CDR2 as YYNGEE. This CDR3 has 16 residues. This CDR3 is CASSVGGSATNEKLFF. The CDR3, as DNA: TGTGCCAGCAGCGTAGGAGGCTCCGCAACTAATGAAAAACTGTTTTTT.

The V call is TRBV6-6, the J call TRBJ1-1; no reliable D call. This CDR3 has 11 amino acids. From germline, CDR1 is MNHNY and CDR2 SVGAGI (reference sequence). V was clipped by 5 bases and J by 6 bases, with 7 bases between them. The CDR3 DNA reads as TGTGCCAGCAGTGGGCCGCCTGAAGCTTTCTTT. This encodes CASSGPPEAFF.